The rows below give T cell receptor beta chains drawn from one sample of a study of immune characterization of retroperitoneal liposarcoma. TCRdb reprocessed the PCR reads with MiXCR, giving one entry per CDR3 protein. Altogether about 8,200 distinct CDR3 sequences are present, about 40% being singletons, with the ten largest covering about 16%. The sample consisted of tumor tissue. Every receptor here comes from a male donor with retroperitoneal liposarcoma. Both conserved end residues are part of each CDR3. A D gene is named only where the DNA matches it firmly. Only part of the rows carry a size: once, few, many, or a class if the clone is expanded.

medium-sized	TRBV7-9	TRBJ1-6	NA	TGTGCCAGCAGCTTAGGACAGCCTAACTCACCCCTCCACTTT	CASSLGQPNSPLHF
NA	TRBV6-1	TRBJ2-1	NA	TGTGCCAGCAGTGTCTCTTCAGGCTACGAGCAGTTCTTC	CASSVSSGYEQFF
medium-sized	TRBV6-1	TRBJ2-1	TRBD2	TGTGCCAGCAGTACTAGCGGGAGCTACAATGAGCAGTTCTTC	CASSTSGSYNEQFF
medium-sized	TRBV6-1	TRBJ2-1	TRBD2	TGTGCCAGCAAAAGGGCGGGAGTAAGGAATGAGCAGTTCTTC	CASKRAGVRNEQFF
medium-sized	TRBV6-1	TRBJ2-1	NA	TGTGCCAGCAATCCCGGCGTCGCCTACGAGCAGTTCTTC	CASNPGVAYEQFF
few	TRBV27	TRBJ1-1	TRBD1	TGTGCCAGCAGTTCGACAGGGGGCCGGTACACTGAAGCTTTCTTT	CASSSTGGRYTEAFF
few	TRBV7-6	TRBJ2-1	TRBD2	TGTGCCAGCAGCCGGACTAGCGGGAGCTACGAGCAGTTCTTC	CASSRTSGSYEQFF
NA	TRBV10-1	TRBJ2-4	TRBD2	TGCGCCAGCAGTGAGTCGCCACCGGGACTAGCGGGAGTGGGAAACATTCAGTACTTC	CASSESPPGLAGVGNIQYF
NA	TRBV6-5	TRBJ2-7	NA	TGTGCCAGCAGTTACGGCAGGAGCTCCTACGAGCAGTACTTC	CASSYGRSSYEQYF
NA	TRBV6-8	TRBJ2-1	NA	TGTGCCAGCAGTTACTCCCAGGGGCTTGAGCAGTTCTTC	CASSYSQGLEQFF
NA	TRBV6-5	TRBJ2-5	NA	TGTGCCAGCAGGACGGGAGCAGAGACCCAGTACTTC	CASRTGAETQYF
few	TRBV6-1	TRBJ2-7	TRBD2	TGTGCCAGCACCCCCAGGGTCGGGGGGGACGAGCAGTACTTC	CASTPRVGGDEQYF
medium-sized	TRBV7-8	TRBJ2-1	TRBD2	TGTGCCAGCAGCTTAGTCCTAGCGGGGGGTTATATCTACAATGAGCAGTTCTTC	CASSLVLAGGYIYNEQFF
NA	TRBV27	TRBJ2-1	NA	TGTGCCAGCAGTTTCGCAATAGACAATGAGCAGTTCTTC	CASSFAIDNEQFF
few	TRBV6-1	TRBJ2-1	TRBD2	TGTGCCAGCACAAGGGTTGGGGAGGGCTCCAATGAGCAGTTCTTC	CASTRVGEGSNEQFF
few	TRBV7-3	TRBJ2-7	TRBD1	TGTGCCAGCAGCAGGGGGCGTAATTCCGAGCAGTACTTC	CASSRGRNSEQYF
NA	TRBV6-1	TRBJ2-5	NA	TGTGCCAGCCTTCTAGGCTGGCGGGAGACCCAGTACTTC	CASLLGWRETQYF
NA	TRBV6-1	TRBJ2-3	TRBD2	TGTGCCAGCAGTGGCCTACCCCTTCTAGCGGGAGGGTCAGATACGCAGTATTTT	CASSGLPLLAGGSDTQYF
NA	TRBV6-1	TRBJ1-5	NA	TGTGCCAGCAGTGAAAATAGGAGCTTATATCAGCCCCAGCATTTT	CASSENRSLYQPQHF
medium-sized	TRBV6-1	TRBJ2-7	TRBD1	TGTGCCAGCAGTAAGTGGGGACAGCCCGACTACAATGAGCAGTACTTC	CASSKWGQPDYNEQYF
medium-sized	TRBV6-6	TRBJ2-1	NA	TGTGCCAGCAGTTACTCCCGCAGGCAAGAGACCCAGTTCTTC	CASSYSRRQETQFF
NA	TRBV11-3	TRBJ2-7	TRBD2	TGTGCCAGCAGCTTAGCAGCGGGATCTCCCTACGAGCAGTACTTC	CASSLAAGSPYEQYF
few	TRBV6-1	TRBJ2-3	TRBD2	TGTGCCAGCACCTCCGCGGGACTAGCGGGGATAACTAGCACAGATACGCAGTATTTT	CASTSAGLAGITSTDTQYF
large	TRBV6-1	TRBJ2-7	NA	TGTGCCAGCAGTGAAGGGGACCCAAGCTCCTACGAGCAGTACTTC	CASSEGDPSSYEQYF
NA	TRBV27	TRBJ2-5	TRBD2	TGTGCCAGCAGCCGGACTAGCGGGAGAGTCGGGGAGACCCAGTACTTC	CASSRTSGRVGETQYF
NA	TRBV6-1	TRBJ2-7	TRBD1	TGTGCCAGCAGACCGTCAACAGGGGGCGCTTCCTACGAGCAGTACTTC	CASRPSTGGASYEQYF
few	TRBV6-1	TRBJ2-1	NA	TGTGCCAGCAGTATACGGGGGACCCAGTTCTTC	CASSIRGTQFF
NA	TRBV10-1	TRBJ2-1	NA	TGCGCCAGCAGTGTAAGTCGACGGCCCCACAATGAGCAGTTCTTC	CASSVSRRPHNEQFF
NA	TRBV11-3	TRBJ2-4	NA	TGTGCCAGCAGCATTACTAGGAATGAGCAGTACTTC	CASSITRNEQYF
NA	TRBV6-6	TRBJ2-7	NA	TGTGCCAGCAGTTACCTGAACTACGAGCAGTACTTC	CASSYLNYEQYF